A selection of T cell receptor beta chains follows, all from one sample in a study of blood T cell repertoires in COVID-19. The method was immunoSEQ multiplex PCR; TCRdb's version includes in-frame clones alone and lacks a portion of them. Of 100,000 to 150,000 clones listed, less than 90% were seen once; the top ten hold about 1.3%. Sequencing was carried out using peripheral blood. These receptor sequences come from a man in his sixties with acute or convalescent COVID-19. The CDR3 runs from the conserved cysteine through the conserved F or W. Fields, in order: V gene, D gene, clone size, J gene, CDR3 protein, CDR3 DNA. D genes are given only for firm matches. The listing skips clone size in some rows; elsewhere it reads once, few, many or a size class.

V: TRBV7-8; D: -; size: -; J: TRBJ1-6; CDR3: CASSLFGSSPLHF; DNA: TGTGCCAGCAGCTTATTTGGGAGTTCACCCCTCCACTTT
V: TRBV5-4; D: -; size: -; J: TRBJ1-3; CDR3: CASSLSGSGNTIYF; DNA: TGTGCCAGCAGCTTGTCAGGGTCTGGAAACACCATATATTTT
V: TRBV5-1; D: TRBD1; size: -; J: TRBJ1-2; CDR3: CASSVEGQENYGYTF; DNA: TGCGCCAGCAGCGTCGAGGGACAGGAAAACTATGGCTACACCTTC
V: TRBV19; D: -; size: -; J: TRBJ2-2; CDR3: CASSIYANTGELFF; DNA: TGTGCCAGTAGTATATATGCGAACACCGGGGAGCTGTTTTTT
V: TRBV28; D: TRBD1; size: few; J: TRBJ1-2; CDR3: CASSYGQENYGYTF; DNA: TGTGCCAGCAGTTACGGACAGGAAAACTATGGCTACACCTTC
V: TRBV12-2; D: -; size: -; J: TRBJ1-1; CDR3: CASRLGAKMNTEAFFGQSLAFF; DNA: -
V: TRBV24-1; D: -; size: -; J: TRBJ1-1; CDR3: CATATGGSTEAFF; DNA: TGTGCCACGGCGACTGGTGGGAGCACTGAAGCTTTCTTT
V: TRBV5-1; D: -; size: -; J: TRBJ2-1; CDR3: CASSIGGNEQFF; DNA: TGCGCCAGCAGTATTGGGGGGAATGAGCAGTTCTTC
V: TRBV27; D: -; size: few; J: TRBJ1-6; CDR3: CASSLSQGRLSPLHF; DNA: TGTGCCAGCAGTTTATCGCAGGGGCGCCTATCACCCCTCCACTTT
V: TRBV24-1; D: TRBD1; size: once; J: TRBJ2-5; CDR3: CATSDLRSGGRETQYF; DNA: TGTGCCACCAGTGATTTGCGGTCAGGGGGCAGAGAGACCCAGTACTTC
V: TRBV5-1; D: -; size: few; J: TRBJ2-2; CDR3: CASSLDRSDTGELFF; DNA: TGCGCCAGCAGCTTGGATCGGAGTGACACCGGGGAGCTGTTTTTT
V: TRBV6-6; D: TRBD1; size: -; J: TRBJ1-6; CDR3: CASSPRVGTAGNSPLHF; DNA: TGTGCCAGCAGTCCCCGGGTTGGGACAGCGGGTAATTCACCCCTCCACTTT
V: TRBV7-6; D: TRBD1; size: -; J: TRBJ1-2; CDR3: CASSRTGVGYTF; DNA: TGTGCCAGCAGCCGGACAGGGGTCGGCTACACCTTC
V: TRBV12-3/TRBV12-4; D: -; size: -; J: TRBJ1-2; CDR3: CASSLREESGYTF; DNA: TGTGCCAGCAGTTTACGGGAGGAGAGTGGCTACACCTTC
V: TRBV12-3/TRBV12-4; D: -; size: -; J: TRBJ2-7; CDR3: CASSLTANEQYF; DNA: TGTGCCAGCAGCCTGACAGCGAACGAGCAGTACTTC
V: TRBV5-1; D: -; size: -; J: TRBJ2-7; CDR3: CASSFSGLAYEQYF; DNA: TGCGCCAGCAGCTTTTCAGGGCTCGCCTACGAGCAGTACTTC
V: TRBV20-1; D: -; size: -; J: TRBJ1-2; CDR3: CSALTRDGYTF; DNA: TGCAGTGCTCTGACCCGGGATGGCTACACCTTC
V: TRBV6-7; D: TRBD1; size: -; J: TRBJ2-7; CDR3: CASCRDREGSVHYEQYF; DNA: TGTGCCAGCTGTCGGGACAGGGAGGGGTCGGTCCACTACGAGCAGTACTTC
V: TRBV4-2; D: TRBD1; size: -; J: TRBJ1-5; CDR3: CASSQDEDRGIQPQHF; DNA: TGTGCCAGCAGCCAAGACGAGGACAGGGGGATTCAGCCCCAGCATTTT
V: TRBV15; D: -; size: -; J: TRBJ1-5; CDR3: CATSRVPGGNNQPQHF; DNA: TGTGCCACCAGCAGGGTACCGGGGGGCAACAATCAGCCCCAGCATTTT